This TCR beta chain was found in a study of blood T cells in healthy people across ages. Study-wide results and caveats: TCR beta diversity, measured per million T cells, fell in a roughly linear way with age.

A second PCR, run for roughly 7 to 12 cycles, used a sample-barcoded 5' primer plus a J-beta primer mix. Researchers report that a template-switch adaptor with 12 random nucleotides tagged each cDNA molecule. TCRdb redid the calling of the 5' RACE reads with MiXCR, one entry per CDR3 protein. The sample includes roughly 800,000 distinct CDR3 sequences, 30% to 45% of them seen just once. This clonotype was picked up a small number of times. Its antigen is as yet unknown. Sequenced sample: blood. The TCR was taken from a man aged 18 to 29 in good health.

The CDR3 nucleotides read TGCGCCAGCAGTCCAGAGACGGTGGGCTATAATTCACCCCTCCACTTT. The encoded protein is CASSPETVGYNSPLHF. The V and J genes are TRBV10-2 and TRBJ1-6; D remains unclear. The length of the CDR3 is 16 residues. V lost 5 bases, J lost 3 bases, and 14 bases lay in between. From germline, CDR1 is WSHSY and CDR2 SAAADI.